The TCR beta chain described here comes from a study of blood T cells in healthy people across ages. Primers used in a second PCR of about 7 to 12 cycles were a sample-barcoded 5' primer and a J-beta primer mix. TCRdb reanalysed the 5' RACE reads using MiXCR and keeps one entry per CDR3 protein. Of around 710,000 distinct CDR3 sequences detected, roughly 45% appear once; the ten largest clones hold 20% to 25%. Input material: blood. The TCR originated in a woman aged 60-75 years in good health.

As DNA, the CDR3 is TGTGCCACCAGCAGCGAGGGTGTCGGAAACATTCAGTACTTC. Translating gives CATSSEGVGNIQYF. The gene calls are TRBV15 and TRBJ2-4, with D maybe TRBD2 (5 bases). There are 14 residues in the CDR3. Trimming cost V 3 bases and J 6 bases, with 12 bases left between them. CDR1 LNHNV and CDR2 YYDKDF come from the germline V gene (reference sequence).